This T cell receptor (beta chain) was profiled in a study of follicular helper T cells after annual influenza vaccination. Data came from immunoSEQ multiplex PCR; TCRdb stores just in-frame clones and leaves some out. The table includes 8,500 to 9,000 clones, roughly 80% detected once. This CDR3 is built from 13 residues. V was clipped by 1 base and J by 5 bases, with 5 bases between them. From germline, CDR1 is KGHSH and CDR2 LQKENI. Time point noted: 2014-2015 season, 7 days after vaccination. Sequenced material: CXCR5+ CD38- circulating T follicular helper cells from blood, taken 7 days after influenza vaccination. Subset denoted: circulating Tfh, non-naive CD4+CXCR5+PD-1+ (ICOS+CD38+ or ICOS-CD38-). The genes are TRBV18 and TRBJ1-4; D gene uncertain. The origin of this receptor is an adult who received the influenza vaccine. The CDR3 reads CASSPRRNEKLFF. CDR3 nucleotide sequence: TGTGCCAGCTCACCACGGAGGAATGAAAAACTGTTTTTT.